The 24 T cell receptor beta chains below were found in one sample sequenced in a study of beta chain features in type 1 diabetes. Of the isolated RNA, all was reverse transcribed, and so the sequenced material was expressed TCRB transcripts. TCRdb's copy holds only in-frame clones and misses some; the assay was immunoSEQ multiplex PCR. The repertoire has 200,000 to 250,000 clones, 9.5% to 13% of them found once; the top ten carry less than 1.5%. The specimen sequenced was central memory CD4+ T cells from blood. The source of these receptors is a young man in good health.

The V gene is TRBV5-1, the J gene TRBJ2-7; TRBD2 is a possible D gene (6 bases). V was cut by 4 bases and J by 3 bases, with 14 bases left in between. This CDR3 contains 14 residues. Looked up from germline, CDR1 is SGHRS and CDR2 is YFSETQ. The CDR3 DNA reads TGCGCCAGCAGCCTGACATTGGGGGGCTACGAGCAGTACTTC. Amino acid sequence: CASSLTLGGYEQYF.

This chain links TRBV5-6 with TRBJ2-7; the D call may be TRBD1 or TRBD2 (5 bases each). Looked up from germline, CDR1 is SGHDT and CDR2 is YYEEEE. V was clipped by 6 bases and J by 4 bases, with 20 bases between them. The CDR3 extends over 15 amino acids. This CDR3 reads CASTSPGTRDYEQYF. CDR3 DNA sequence: TGTGCCAGCACCTCGCCGGGGACCAGAGATTACGAGCAGTACTTC.

The gene calls are TRBV4-3 and TRBJ1-4, with 7 bases identical to TRBD1. Germline assignment: CDR1 LGHNA and CDR2 YSLEER. V lost 1 base, J lost 3 bases, and 8 bases stayed unmatched. The length of the CDR3 is 17 residues. CDR3 residues: CASSQGRGRVANEKLFF. In DNA form, the CDR3 reads TGCGCCAGCAGCCAAGGAAGGGGGCGCGTGGCTAATGAAAAACTGTTTTTT.

The V gene is TRBV4-1, the J gene TRBJ2-7; 7 bases map to TRBD2. Per germline, CDR1 MGHRA and CDR2 YSYEKL. This CDR3 is 16 amino acids long. With V trimmed by 1 base and J by 7 bases, 13 bases remained unmatched. CDR3 sequence: CASSQASERGKGEQYF. The CDR3 bases are TGCGCCAGCAGCCAAGCTTCCGAGCGGGGCAAGGGGGAGCAGTACTTC.

This clone came up a few times. The CDR3 reads CASGLIRDRDVETQYF. As DNA, the CDR3 is TGTGCTAGTGGTTTGATCCGGGACAGGGACGTAGAGACCCAGTACTTC. The rearrangement uses TRBV12-5 and TRBJ2-5, with TRBD1 identical over 9 bases. This CDR3 has 16 residues. V trimming: 2 bases; J trimming: 4 bases; junction bases outside the gene matches: 8. Germline V gene sequence: CDR1 LGHNT, CDR2 FRNRAP.

This clone was recorded a few times. This sample includes further DNA sequences coding for the same CDR3. The CDR3 DNA follows: TGTGCCAGCAGCTTCGGCAGCTACGAGCAGTACTTC. Its translation is CASSFGSYEQYF. The chain joins TRBV5-4 to TRBJ2-7; D gene uncertain. This CDR3 is 12 amino acids long. Germline-derived CDR1 and CDR2 are SGHNT and YYREEE (reference sequence). V lost 2 bases and J lost 3, with 6 bases in between.

This clone was seen only a few times. It is unclear where the CDR3 begins or ends on the DNA, so no DNA is shown, and the CDR3 is as TCRdb lists it. The genes are TRBV19 and TRBJ2-3; the table's D call of TRBD2 was not tested on the DNA. The CDR3 numbers 16 amino acids, ends counted. The germline V gene has CDR1 LNHDA and CDR2 SQIVND (reference sequence). The CDR3 here is CASSMPETSVPDTQYF.

This clone was detected only a few times. The gene calls are TRBV5-1 and TRBJ2-1; tentative D call: TRBD2 (5 bases). CDR1 SGHRS and CDR2 YFSETQ come from the germline V gene. Trimming pared 6 bases from V and 0 bases from J, leaving 16 bases between. CDR3 size: 16 residues. The DNA of the CDR3 is TGCGCCAGCAAAGCCCTAGCCCTGAGCTCCTACAATGAGCAGTTCTTC. Translating it yields CASKALALSSYNEQFF.

CDR3: CAWSVYRGTGRTQYF. The CDR3 nucleotides read TGTGCCTGGAGTGTTTACAGGGGAACAGGAAGGACCCAGTACTTC. This chain connects TRBV30 to TRBJ2-5; TRBD1 matches at 7 bases. From germline, CDR1 is GTSNPN and CDR2 SVGIG (reference sequence). The V segment lost 0 bases and the J segment 7 bases; nucleotides outside the gene matches: 11. This CDR3 has 15 amino acids.

This clone was found many times. CDR3 in amino acids: CASSQSGGPNVLTF. Here the CDR3 DNA reads TGCGCCAGCAGTCAATCGGGGGGCCCCAACGTCCTGACTTTC. This sequence joins TRBV23-1 and TRBJ2-6; the D call may be TRBD1 or TRBD2 (6 bases each). TRBV23-1 is an ORF for which the function is uncertain. V dropped 0 bases and J dropped 8 bases, with 8 bases sitting between them. CDR3 length: 14 amino acids.

The CDR3 protein is CAWSVGSYEQYF. The CDR3 DNA reads TGTGCCTGGAGTGTAGGTTCCTACGAGCAGTACTTC. J is TRBJ2-7 and V is TRBV30; D is uncertain. Per germline, CDR1 GTSNPN and CDR2 SVGIG (reference sequence). The CDR3 has 12 residues. With 0 bases removed from V and 1 base from J, the gap between germline ends came to 4 bases.

The chain carries TRBV19 and TRBJ2-7; 8 bases line up with TRBD2. The CDR3 runs to 14 residues. Trimming removed 5 bases from V and 5 bases from J; junction bases left unmatched: 8. Germline CDR1 is LNHDA and CDR2 is SQIVND (reference sequence). The CDR3 protein is CASSLLAGPHEQYF. For the CDR3, the DNA is TGTGCCAGTAGTTTATTAGCGGGACCCCACGAGCAGTACTTC.

The chain employs TRBV5-4 and TRBJ2-1; D is perhaps TRBD2 (6 bases). The CDR3 sequence is 14 residues long. Trimming shortened V by 2 bases and J by 9 bases, and 15 bases separated the two germline ends. CDR1 SGHNT and CDR2 YYREEE come from the germline V gene (reference sequence). The DNA for the CDR3 is TGTGCCAGCAGCTTTTTCGGGTCCGGGGGTGAGCAGTTCTTC. The encoded protein is CASSFFGSGGEQFF.

The sample holds a few counts of this clone. V gene TRBV15 combines with J gene TRBJ2-7; 9 bases agree with TRBD2. This CDR3 spans 16 amino acids. V lost 8 bases, J lost 2 bases, and 13 bases stayed unmatched. Germline V gene lookup returns CDR1 LNHNV and CDR2 YYDKDF (reference sequence). The CDR3 region has the DNA TGTGCCACCGGCCACCTTGCCGCTAGCGGGGCCTACGAGCAGTACTTC. Its protein is CATGHLAASGAYEQYF.

The chain is built from TRBV13 and TRBJ1-2; 8 positions agree with TRBD1. The J segment lost 4 bases and the V segment lost 2 bases, leaving 0 bases of the junction unmatched. This CDR3 has 13 amino acids. Germline CDR1 reads PRHDT; CDR2 reads FYEKMQ (reference sequence). CDR3 in DNA: TGTGCCAGCAGCTTACAGGGGGCCTATGGCTACACCTTC. Protein sequence: CASSLQGAYGYTF.

This clone was found a few times. The chain employs TRBV2 and TRBJ1-1, with D perhaps TRBD1 (5 bases). The CDR3 loop spans 14 amino acids. V gave up 5 bases and J gave up 6 bases, with 16 bases separating them. The germline gives CDR1 SNHLY, CDR2 FYNNEI. This CDR3 is CASSRGAWEAEAFF. The CDR3 nucleotides read TGTGCCAGCAGTCGTGGGGCGTGGGAAGCTGAAGCTTTCTTT.

This rearrangement joins TRBV20-1 to TRBJ2-5, with D unclear. Per the germline V gene, CDR1 is DFQATT and CDR2 is SNEGSKA (reference sequence). V dropped 5 bases and J dropped 6 bases, with 10 bases sitting between them. This CDR3 has 11 amino acids. This CDR3 reads CSARTVQTQYF. The CDR3 nucleotides are TGCAGTGCTCGAACCGTCCAGACCCAGTACTTC.

This clone was counted between two and nine times. This chain connects TRBV28 to TRBJ2-1; TRBD2 might be the D (5 bases). Germline CDR1 reads MDHEN; CDR2 reads SYDVKM. With 5 bases removed from V and 0 bases from J, the gap between germline ends came to 11 bases. The CDR3 is 15 residues long. CDR3 sequence: CASSRTHISYNEQFF. The CDR3 DNA reads as TGTGCCAGCAGTCGGACTCATATCTCCTACAATGAGCAGTTCTTC.

CDR3 nucleotides: TGCGCCAGCAGCCAAGTAGGAGGAGGCTATGGCTACACCTTC. Translation gives CASSQVGGGYGYTF. The chain is built from TRBV4-1 and TRBJ1-2; D is undetermined. CDR3 length equals 14 residues. The V end lost 1 base, the J end lost 4 bases, and 10 bases lay between the germline ends. Germline CDR1 and CDR2: MGHRA and YSYEKL.

This clone was counted a few times. The V call is TRBV29-1, the J call TRBJ2-7; 14 bases are a match to TRBD2. V dropped 6 bases and J dropped 6; count of bases not matched to a gene: 1. Per germline, CDR1 SQVTM and CDR2 ANQGSEA. CDR3 length: 12 residues. This CDR3 reads CSVGLAGGEQYF. CDR3 DNA: TGCAGCGTCGGACTAGCGGGAGGCGAGCAGTACTTC.

The table lists this clone with a few counts. The V and J genes are TRBV5-1 and TRBJ2-6, with D tentatively TRBD1 or TRBD2 (6 bases each). Germline V gives CDR1 SGHRS, CDR2 YFSETQ. The CDR3 length is 16 residues. V was shortened by 4 bases and J by 2 bases, with 13 bases between the two germline ends. CDR3 nucleotides: TGCGCCAGCAGCCCGGAGGGGGAAGCTGGGGCCAACGTCCTGACTTTC. As protein: CASSPEGEAGANVLTF.

This clone has only a few counts. Here the CDR3 reads CAISEISSGSSDTQYF. CDR3 DNA: TGTGCCATCAGTGAGATTTCGAGCGGGAGTTCGGATACGCAGTATTTT. This chain connects TRBV10-3 to TRBJ2-3; 8 nucleotides line up with TRBD2. Trimming removed 2 bases from V and 6 bases from J; junction bases left unmatched: 10. Germline V CDR1 and CDR2: ENHRY, SYGVKD. This CDR3 is 16 amino acids long.

This clone was counted between two and nine times. This clone may be a read error of a much larger clone one base away. The chain is built from TRBV30 and TRBJ2-1; D not resolved. The CDR3 covers 11 residues. V shed 5 bases and J shed 10 bases, with 12 bases lying between them. Germline V CDR1 and CDR2: GTSNPN, SVGIG (reference sequence). The CDR3 here is CAWGRLDEQFF. The CDR3 DNA reads TGTGCCTGGGGGCGTCTGGACGAGCAGTTCTTC.

This clone was seen a handful of times. For the CDR3, the DNA is TGCGCCAGCAGCCAGGGACCGTTTGGGGCCTCCGAGCAGTACTTC. Amino acid sequence: CASSQGPFGASEQYF. The rearrangement joins TRBV4-1 to TRBJ2-7; D may correspond to TRBD1 or TRBD2 (5 bases each). Germline values: CDR1 MGHRA, CDR2 YSYEKL. V shed 3 bases and J shed 6 bases, with 18 bases lying between them. This CDR3 contains 15 residues.